The present TCR beta chain was sequenced within a study of graft-versus-host responses after intestinal transplantation (dated by TCRdb to about 2021). For the study in its entirety: Recipients received multivisceral, liver-intestinal, or isolated intestinal transplants. Samples from a few later patients were sequenced in-house on an Illumina MiSeq with MiXCR processing rather than by the commercial service. A peak of at least 4% donor T cells among recipient peripheral blood mononuclear cells was the definition used for donor T cell macrochimerism. Every recipient was given anti-thymocyte globulin induction, followed by around three years of maintenance tacrolimus and steroids. To identify alloreactive clones, pre-transplant mixed lymphocyte reaction products were sequenced and then compared with unstimulated pre-transplant donor and recipient T cells. Bulk TCR-beta CDR3 sequencing was used to track graft-versus-host and host-versus-graft alloreactive T cell clones in the graft, circulation and bone marrow after intestinal transplantation. The cohort enrolled 20 to 30 intestinal transplant recipients including one retransplant, and a few patients lacking pretransplant specimens were excluded. General findings and caveats noted by the study authors: GvH clones were found in recipient bone marrow, and some of the GvH clones appeared earlier in ileal mucosa or blood, which is consistent with an intestinal mucosal origin. The relatively low number and heterogeneity of intestinal transplant patients limited the conclusions. In patients with donor T cell macrochimerism, the allografts had high GvH to HvG T cell clonal ratios. Early after transplant, peak levels of circulating GvH clones were associated with declines in HvG clones.

Inclusive of the bounding cysteine and phenylalanine, the CDR3 is 14 residues long. The entry retains the CDR3 DNA only, 42 bases that are in frame from base 1. V gives up 5 bases and J gives up 0 bases, and the segment between their germline ends measures 10 bases. The germline V gene supplies CDR1 ENHRY and CDR2 SYGVKD. This clone turned up a few times. Base qualities were left out, and no much larger clone turns up one base away. This specimen's time point label, interpreted: cells obtained before transplantation from donor or recipient. In the mixed lymphocyte reactions, about 200,000 CFSE-labeled pre-transplant responders were plated with about 200,000 irradiated violet-dye-labeled stimulators and cultured for approximately 6 days. Proliferating CD3+CD4+CFSE-low and CD3+CD8+CFSE-low responder cells were FACS-sorted on a BD Influx sorter after the mixed lymphocyte reaction. The library was produced with the immunoSEQ multiplex PCR assay. In most patients, genomic DNA was isolated using the Qiagen DNeasy Blood and Tissue Kit and sent frozen to Adaptive Biotechnologies for TCR sequencing. For most patients, genomic DNA was subjected to high-throughput TCR-beta CDR3 sequencing by Adaptive Biotechnologies. Processing in the source paper ran as follows. TCR sequencing data were retrieved from Adaptive's ImmunoSEQ software for 15 to 20 patients, whereas a few other patients were processed with MiXCR and VDJtools. To correct CD4 versus CD8 sorting errors, sequences present in both subsets at a frequency ratio below 5:1 were removed. CDR3 nucleotide sequences shared between donor and recipient were removed because the origin of such sequences could not be assigned. At least 2-fold expansion over unstimulated cells and a minimum CFSE-low frequency of 0.002% (template counts) or 0.001% (read counts) were required for clones to be classified as alloreactive. Clones detected in sequenced pre-transplant spleen, lymph node, or MLR CFSE-low populations of the donor or recipient were defined as mappable. Cumulative frequency of alloreactive clones was calculated as a percentage of all sequences weighted by copy number. Imported from immuneACCESS, the table was reduced by TCRdb to in-frame sequences with V and J called. These copies leave out some clones; in studies compared against another copy, an unresolved V gene accounts for under half, and the cause of the remainder is not known. That table furnishes V, J and clone size, whereas the DNA furnished D and trimming. This sample has 5,000 to 7,000 clones in its table, and approximately 22% of those were observed once. The ten most abundant clones make up just over 5.5% of the sample.

The sequencing used alloreactive CD4+ T cells from a mixed lymphocyte reaction culture, collected before transplantation. Taken with the paper, the label for cell subset or site translates to: CFSE-low proliferating T cells sorted from approximately six-day pre-transplant mixed lymphocyte reaction (GvH or HvG direction). The chain is made from TRBV10-3 and TRBJ1-1; a weak D assignment points to TRBD1 (6 bases agree). The TCR was taken from a human patient who was an organ donor for intestinal transplantation. This receptor carries the CDR3 CAISSGQLNTEAFF. In nucleotide form, the sequence is TGTGCCATCAGTTCCGGACAGTTGAACACTGAAGCTTTCTTT.